The 5 T cell receptor beta chains listed next were all sequenced from one sample in a study of blood T cell repertoires in COVID-19. TCRdb keeps only in-frame clones here, not all; method: immunoSEQ multiplex PCR. This table has 250,000 to 300,000 clones, approximately 89% appearing once. Material for sequencing was peripheral blood. These receptors were collected from a woman aged 70-85 years with COVID-19, enrolled during active disease.

This clone was seen once. This chain uses TRBV6-1 with TRBJ1-6; D might be TRBD1 (6 bases). Germline values: CDR1 MNHNS, CDR2 SASEGT. CDR3 length equals 13 residues. V gave up 3 bases and J gave up 7 bases, with 7 bases separating them. CDR3 sequence reads: CASSETGNSPLHF. The CDR3 coding sequence is TGTGCCAGCAGTGAGACAGGAAATTCACCCCTCCACTTT.

The chain uses TRBV5-1 and TRBJ2-2; D is undetermined. Germline V CDR1 and CDR2: SGHRS, YFSETQ. The CDR3 is 14 residues long. The V and J ends lost 0 bases and 3 bases respectively, with 6 bases between them. DNA for the CDR3: TGCGCCAGCAGCTTGGTTTCAGACACCGGGGAGCTGTTTTTT. Translating gives CASSLVSDTGELFF.

This clone appeared once. The CDR3 nucleotides read TGCAGCGTTCCCAGGGGCGACTATGGCTACACCTTC. As protein: CSVPRGDYGYTF. The chain recombines TRBV29-1 with TRBJ1-2; perhaps TRBD1 as D (6 bases). Trimming took off 5 bases at V and 3 bases at J, with 10 bases between the two ends. Germline V gene lookup returns CDR1 SQVTM and CDR2 ANQGSEA. CDR3 length: 12 amino acids.

The V and J genes are TRBV12-3 or TRBV12-4 and TRBJ1-1; D not resolved. This CDR3 is built from 11 residues. Trimming took off 6 bases at V and 6 bases at J, with 8 bases between the two ends. CDR3 DNA: TGTGCCAGCAGGCGCACCGCTGAAGCTTTCTTT. Amino acids: CASRRTAEAFF.

The genes are TRBV10-3 and TRBJ2-1; D may be TRBD2 (6 bases). The CDR3 has 14 amino acids. Germline CDR1 ENHRY, CDR2 SYGVKD. The V end lost 7 bases, the J end lost 1 base, and 11 bases lay between the germline ends. Here the CDR3 DNA reads TGTGCCATCACCCAAGCGGGTTCCTACAATGAGCAGTTCTTC. This gives the protein CAITQAGSYNEQFF.